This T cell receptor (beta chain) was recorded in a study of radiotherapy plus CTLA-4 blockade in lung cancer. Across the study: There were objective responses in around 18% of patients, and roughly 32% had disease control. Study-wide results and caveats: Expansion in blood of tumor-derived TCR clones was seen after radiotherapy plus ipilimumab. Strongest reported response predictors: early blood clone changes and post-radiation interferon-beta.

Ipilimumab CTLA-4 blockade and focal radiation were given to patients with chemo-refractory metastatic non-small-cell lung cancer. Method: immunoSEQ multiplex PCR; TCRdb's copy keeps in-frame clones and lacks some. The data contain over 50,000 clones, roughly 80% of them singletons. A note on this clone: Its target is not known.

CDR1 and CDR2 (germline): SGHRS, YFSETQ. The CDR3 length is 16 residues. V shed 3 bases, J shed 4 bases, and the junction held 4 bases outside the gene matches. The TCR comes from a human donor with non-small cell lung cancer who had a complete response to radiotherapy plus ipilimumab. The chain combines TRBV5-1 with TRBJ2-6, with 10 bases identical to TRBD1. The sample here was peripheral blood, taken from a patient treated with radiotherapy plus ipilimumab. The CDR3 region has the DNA TGCGCCAGCAGCTCGGGACAGGGGTACGGGGCCAACGTCCTGACTTTC. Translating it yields CASSSGQGYGANVLTF.